The clone carrying this TCR beta chain has only a few counts. These data originate in a study of regulatory T cells in long-lasting Graves disease. Construction of the TCR beta libraries employed iRepertoire HTBI primers in conjunction with Arm-PCR of CDR3 regions. TCRdb used MiXCR to reprocess the multiplex PCR reads, holding one entry per CDR3 protein. The sample shows fewer than 650,000 distinct CDR3 sequences, about 16% of them seen only once. V shed 0 bases and J shed 11 bases, with 11 bases lying between them. Germline V lookup: CDR1 LGHDT, CDR2 YNNKEL (reference sequence). The CDR3 contains 13 residues. The time point is: newly diagnosed GD, antithyroid drugs for less than 3 months. After RNA was extracted from PBMCs, the TCR library was made from it. This sample was shared with a second study, whose subject was T cells in Graves' hyperthyroidism and ophthalmopathy.

This specimen was peripheral blood mononuclear cells (PBMCs), taken at new diagnosis, from a patient treated with antithyroid drugs. The gene calls are TRBV3-1 and TRBJ1-5; D unresolved. The TCR sequence derives from a man aged 18 to 35 with Graves disease. The CDR3 spells CASSQEGIRAQHF. CDR3 DNA: TGTGCCAGCAGCCAAGAGGGGATCCGGGCCCAGCATTTT. Full variable domain (rest looked up from reference TRBV3-1 and TRBJ1-5): DTAVSQTPKYLVTQMGNDKSIKCEQNLGHDTMYWYKQDSKKFLKIMFSYNNKELIINETVPNRFSPKSPDKAHLNLHINSLELGDSAVYFCASSQEGIRAQHFGDGTRLSIL.